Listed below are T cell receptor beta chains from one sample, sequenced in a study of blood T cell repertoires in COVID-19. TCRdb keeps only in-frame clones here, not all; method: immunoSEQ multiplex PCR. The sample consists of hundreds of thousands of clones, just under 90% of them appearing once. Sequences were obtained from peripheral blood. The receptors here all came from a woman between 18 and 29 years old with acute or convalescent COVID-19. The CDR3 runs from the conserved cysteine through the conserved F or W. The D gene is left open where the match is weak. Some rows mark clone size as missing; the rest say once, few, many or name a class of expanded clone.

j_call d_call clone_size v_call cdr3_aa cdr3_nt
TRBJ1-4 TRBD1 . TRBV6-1 CASSERSGQLNEKLFF TGTGCCAGCAGTGAAAGGTCGGGACAGCTTAATGAAAAACTGTTTTTT
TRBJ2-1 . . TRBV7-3 CASSLLQYNEQFF TGTGCCAGCAGCCTATTACAGTACAATGAGCAGTTCTTC
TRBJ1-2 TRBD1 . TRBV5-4 CASSLGQGAGGYTF TGTGCCAGCAGCTTGGGACAGGGGGCTGGTGGCTACACCTTC
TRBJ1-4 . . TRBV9 CASSAGGATPKLFF TGTGCCAGCAGCGCAGGAGGAGCAACTCCAAAACTGTTTTTT
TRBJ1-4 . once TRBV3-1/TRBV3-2 CASSPLGVDEKLFF TGTGCCAGCAGCCCCCTCGGAGTGGATGAAAAACTGTTTTTT
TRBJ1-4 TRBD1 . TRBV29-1 CSVLGQNEKLFF TGCAGCGTATTGGGACAGAACGAAAAACTGTTTTTT
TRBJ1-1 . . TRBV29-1 CSVAYRDMTFEAFF TGCAGCGTAGCCTACCGGGACATGACTTTTGAAGCTTTCTTT
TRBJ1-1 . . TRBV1 CTSSPVPRVWNTEAFF TGCACCAGCAGCCCCGTCCCCAGGGTTTGGAACACTGAAGCTTTCTTT
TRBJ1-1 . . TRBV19 CASSELGTMNTEAFF TGTGCCAGTAGTGAGCTAGGCACTATGAACACTGAAGCTTTCTTT
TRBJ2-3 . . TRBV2 CASVGPPPTQYF TGTGCCAGCGTGGGCCCGCCTCCCACGCAGTATTTT
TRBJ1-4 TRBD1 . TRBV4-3 CASSRTGEVAKLFF TGCGCCAGCAGCCGGACAGGGGAAGTAGCAAAACTGTTTTTT
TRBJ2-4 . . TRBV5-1 CASSLGQENIQYF TGCGCCAGCAGCTTGGGACAGGAAAACATTCAGTACTTC
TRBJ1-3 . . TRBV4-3 CASSPQQGASGNTIYF TGCGCCAGCAGCCCCCAACAGGGCGCCTCTGGAAACACCATATATTTT
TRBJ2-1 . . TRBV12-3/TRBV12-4 CASALAGPRFF TGTGCCAGCGCCCTGGCAGGCCCCAGGTTCTTC
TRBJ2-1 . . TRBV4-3 CASRPDRRGEQFF TGCGCCAGCAGACCGGACAGGAGGGGAGAGCAGTTCTTC
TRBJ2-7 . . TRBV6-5 CASSYGAGPYEQYF TGTGCCAGCAGTTACGGGGCAGGGCCCTACGAGCAGTACTTC
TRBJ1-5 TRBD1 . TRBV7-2 CASSWGDRDNQPQHF TGTGCCAGCAGTTGGGGGGACAGAGACAATCAGCCCCAGCATTTT
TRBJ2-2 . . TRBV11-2 CASSFPANTGELFF TGTGCCAGCAGCTTCCCAGCGAACACCGGGGAGCTGTTTTTT
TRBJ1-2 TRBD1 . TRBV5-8 CASSATFGQGNGYTF TGTGCCAGCAGCGCGACCTTTGGACAGGGTAATGGCTACACCTTC
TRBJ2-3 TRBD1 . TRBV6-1 CASSGSTGLLGADTQYF TGTGCCAGCAGTGGGTCGACAGGGCTTTTGGGGGCAGATACGCAGTATTTT
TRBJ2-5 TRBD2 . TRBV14 CASSSGGARETQYF TGTGCCAGCAGCTCCGGGGGGGCTCGGGAGACCCAGTACTTC
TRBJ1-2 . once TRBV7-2 CASSLQVKHGYTF TGTGCCAGCAGCTTACAGGTTAAGCATGGCTACACCTTC
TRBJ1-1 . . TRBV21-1 CATSGGQPDMNTEAFF TGTGCCACTTCAGGGGGACAGCCTGACATGAACACTGAAGCTTTCTTT
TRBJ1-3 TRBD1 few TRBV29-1 CSVERGHCGNTIYF TGCAGCGTTGAGAGGGGGCATTGTGGAAACACCATATATTTT
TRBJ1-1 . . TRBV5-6 CASSSSTGGNTEAFF TGTGCCAGCAGCTCCTCGACAGGAGGGAACACTGAAGCTTTCTTT
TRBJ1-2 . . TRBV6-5 CASRSRGSVPGYTF TGTGCCAGCAGGTCGAGAGGGTCGGTTCCTGGCTACACCTTC
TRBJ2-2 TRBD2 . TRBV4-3 CASSHPLAGGTGELFF TGCGCCAGCAGCCACCCCCTAGCGGGGGGGACCGGGGAGCTGTTTTTT
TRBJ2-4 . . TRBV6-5 CASFDQGSKNIQYF TGTGCCAGTTTTGACCAGGGCTCCAAAAACATTCAGTACTTC
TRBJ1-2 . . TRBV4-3 CASSQGTGYGYTF TGCGCCAGCAGCCAGGGTACAGGGTATGGCTACACCTTC
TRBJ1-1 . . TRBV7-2 CASSPGGYETEAFF TGTGCCAGCAGCCCGGGGGGGTATGAAACTGAAGCTTTCTTT
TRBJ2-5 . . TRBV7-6 CASSSGLAIQETQYF TGTGCCAGCAGCTCCGGGCTAGCGATCCAAGAGACCCAGTACTTC
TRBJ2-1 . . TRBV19 CASTDRGNEQFF TGTGCCAGTACCGATAGGGGTAATGAGCAGTTCTTC
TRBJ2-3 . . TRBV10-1 CASSKQGFSTDTQYF TGCGCCAGCAGCAAACAGGGATTTAGCACAGATACGCAGTATTTT
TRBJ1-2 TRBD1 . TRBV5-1 CASSIGQARGYTF TGCGCCAGCAGCATTGGACAGGCGCGTGGCTACACCTTC
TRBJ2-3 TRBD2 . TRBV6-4 CASSPNAGGTDTQYF TGTGCCAGCAGTCCTAACGCGGGGGGCACAGATACGCAGTATTTT
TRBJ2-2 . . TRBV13 CASSAGEGELFF TGTGCCAGCAGCGCAGGGGAAGGGGAGCTGTTTTTT
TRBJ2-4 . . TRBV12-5 CASGKLAKNIQYF TGTGCTAGTGGCAAACTAGCCAAAAACATTCAGTACTTC
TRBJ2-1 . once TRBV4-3 CASSLGESSYNEQFF TGCGCCAGCAGCCTGGGCGAGAGCTCCTACAATGAGCAGTTCTTC
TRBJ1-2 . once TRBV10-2 CASSLAGDGYTF TGCGCCAGCAGTTTGGCGGGGGATGGCTACACCTTC
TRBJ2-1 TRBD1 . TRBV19 CASDTGGTYNEQFF TGTGCCAGTGACACAGGGGGAACCTACAATGAGCAGTTCTTC